The rows below give T cell receptor beta chains drawn from one sample of a study of T cells after yellow fever vaccination. TCRdb passed the 5' RACE reads through MiXCR, listing each CDR3 protein once. The sample has approximately 260,000 distinct CDR3 sequences; 5.2% are singletons. The sample in question was CD4+ T cells sorted from PBMCs, obtained on the day of the yellow fever booster vaccination. The receptor source for this set is a man aged 18 to 30 who received the YFV17D yellow fever vaccine. Both conserved end residues are trimmed from each CDR3. The order of the fields is V gene, J gene, CDR3 protein.

TRBV11-1	TRBJ2-1	ASSLAGGLHEQF
TRBV5-1	TRBJ2-1	ASSFGTSSNEQF
TRBV15	TRBJ2-7	ATSRDPGTSYEQY
TRBV10-2	TRBJ2-7	ASSELASGNYEQY
TRBV18	TRBJ1-2	ASSPGGGYYGYT
TRBV7-9	TRBJ1-1	ASSFGGPNTEAF
TRBV30	TRBJ1-6	AWSVGLNSPLH
TRBV21-1	TRBJ1-3	ATLIRSSGNTIY
TRBV29-1	TRBJ1-2	SVRRDRGLRGYT
TRBV5-6	TRBJ1-5	ASSLGQFNQPQH
TRBV5-4	TRBJ2-1	ASSLQVTSGGNEQF
TRBV27	TRBJ1-5	ASNNRGQPQH
TRBV9	TRBJ2-3	ASSVGISGGDTQY
TRBV11-2	TRBJ2-5	ASSTLAGVETQY
TRBV25-1	TRBJ1-5	ASSARGSNQPQH
TRBV4-3	TRBJ1-2	ASSQDGTGKYGYT
TRBV6-2/TRBV6-3	TRBJ2-2	ASSLDNANTGELF
TRBV5-1	TRBJ2-3	ASSLAGLGDTQY